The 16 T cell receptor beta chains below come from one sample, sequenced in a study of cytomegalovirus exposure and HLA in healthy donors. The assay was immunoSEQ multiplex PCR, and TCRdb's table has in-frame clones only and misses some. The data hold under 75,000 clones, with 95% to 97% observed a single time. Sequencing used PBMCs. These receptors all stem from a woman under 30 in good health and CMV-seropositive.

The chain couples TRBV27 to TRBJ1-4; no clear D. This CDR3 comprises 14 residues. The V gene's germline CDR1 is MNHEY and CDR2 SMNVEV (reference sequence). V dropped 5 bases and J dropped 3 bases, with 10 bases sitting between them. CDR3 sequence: CASSRWGANEKLFF. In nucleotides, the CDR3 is TGTGCCAGCAGTCGATGGGGAGCTAATGAAAAACTGTTTTTT.

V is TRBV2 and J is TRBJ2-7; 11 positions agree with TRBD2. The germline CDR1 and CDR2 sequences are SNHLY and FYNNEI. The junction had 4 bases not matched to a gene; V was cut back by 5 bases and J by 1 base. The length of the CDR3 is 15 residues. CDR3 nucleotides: TGTGCCAGCAGTCGGACTAGCGGGTTTTCCTACGAGCAGTACTTC. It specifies CASSRTSGFSYEQYF.

CDR3 in DNA: TGTGCCAGCAGCTTACTGGGAGGGCTAGCGGATCTCCCCGGGGAGCTGTTTTTT. Translation gives CASSLLGGLADLPGELFF. The V gene is TRBV7-2, the J gene TRBJ2-2; 7 bases match TRBD2. Germline V CDR1 and CDR2: SGHTA, FQGNSA. The CDR3 sequence is 18 residues long. The V and J ends lost 2 bases and 6 bases, in that order; junction bases with no gene match: 15.

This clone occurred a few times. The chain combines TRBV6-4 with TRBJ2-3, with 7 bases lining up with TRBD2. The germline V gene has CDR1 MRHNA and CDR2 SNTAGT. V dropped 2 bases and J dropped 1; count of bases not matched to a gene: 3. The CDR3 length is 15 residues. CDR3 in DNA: TGTGCCAGCAGTGACCGGGCGGGGGGCACAGATACGCAGTATTTT. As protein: CASSDRAGGTDTQYF.

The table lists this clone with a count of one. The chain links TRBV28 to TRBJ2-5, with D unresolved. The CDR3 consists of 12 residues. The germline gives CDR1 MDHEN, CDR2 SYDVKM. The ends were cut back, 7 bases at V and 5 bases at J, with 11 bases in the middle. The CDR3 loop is CASTSSVETQYF. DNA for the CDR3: TGTGCCAGCACAAGTAGTGTGGAGACCCAGTACTTC.

The DNA of the CDR3 is TGTGCCAGCAGCCAAGAGCCTAGCGGGTCTGTCTACGAGCAGTACTTC. Translated, it gives CASSQEPSGSVYEQYF. The chain has TRBV14 and TRBJ2-7; 8 bases agree with TRBD2. V was clipped by 0 bases and J by 3 bases; unmatched bases: 7. The CDR3 has 16 residues. The germline V gene has CDR1 SGHDN and CDR2 FVKESK.

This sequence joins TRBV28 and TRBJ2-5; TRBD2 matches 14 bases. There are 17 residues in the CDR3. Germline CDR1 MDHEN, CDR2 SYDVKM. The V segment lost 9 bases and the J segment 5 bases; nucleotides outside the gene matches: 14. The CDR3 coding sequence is TGTGCCAGACCTTTCCGACTAGCGGGAGGGCCCGGGGAGACCCAGTACTTC. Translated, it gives CARPFRLAGGPGETQYF.

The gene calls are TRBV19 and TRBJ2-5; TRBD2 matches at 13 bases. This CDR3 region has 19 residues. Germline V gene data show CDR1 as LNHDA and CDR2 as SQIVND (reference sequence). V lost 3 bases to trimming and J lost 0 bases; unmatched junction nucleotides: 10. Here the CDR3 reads CASSINGLAGDPYQETQYF. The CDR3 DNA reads TGTGCCAGTAGTATTAACGGACTAGCGGGAGACCCGTACCAAGAGACCCAGTACTTC.

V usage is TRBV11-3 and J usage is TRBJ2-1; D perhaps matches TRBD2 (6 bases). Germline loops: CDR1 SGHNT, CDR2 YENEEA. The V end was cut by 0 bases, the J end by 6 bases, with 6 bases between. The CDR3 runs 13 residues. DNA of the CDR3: TGTGCCAGCAGCTTAGAGCGGGGCAATGAGCAGTTCTTC. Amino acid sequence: CASSLERGNEQFF.

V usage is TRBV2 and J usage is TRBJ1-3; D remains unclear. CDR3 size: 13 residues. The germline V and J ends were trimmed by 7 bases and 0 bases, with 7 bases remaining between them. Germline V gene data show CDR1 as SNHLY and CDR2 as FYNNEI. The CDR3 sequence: CASKRVSGNTIYF. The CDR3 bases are TGTGCCAGCAAGAGGGTCTCTGGAAACACCATATATTTT.

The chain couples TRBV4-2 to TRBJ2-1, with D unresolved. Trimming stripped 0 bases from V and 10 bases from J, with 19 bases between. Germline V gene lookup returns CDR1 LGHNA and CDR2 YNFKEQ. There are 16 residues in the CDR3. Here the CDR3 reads CASSQDPGGLHAEQFF. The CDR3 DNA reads TGTGCCAGCAGCCAAGATCCTGGCGGCCTACATGCCGAGCAGTTCTTC.

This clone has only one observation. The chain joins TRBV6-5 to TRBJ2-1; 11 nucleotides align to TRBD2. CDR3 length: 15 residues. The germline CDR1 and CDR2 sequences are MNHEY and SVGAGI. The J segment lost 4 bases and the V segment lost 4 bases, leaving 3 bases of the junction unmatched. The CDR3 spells CASSSGLADYNEQFF. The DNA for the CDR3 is TGTGCCAGCAGTTCGGGACTAGCGGATTACAATGAGCAGTTCTTC.

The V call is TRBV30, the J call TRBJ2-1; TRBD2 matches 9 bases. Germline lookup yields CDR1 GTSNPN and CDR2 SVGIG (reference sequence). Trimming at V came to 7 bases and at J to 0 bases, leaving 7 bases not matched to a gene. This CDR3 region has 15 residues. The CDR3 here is CALTSGRSSYNEQFF. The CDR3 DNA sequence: TGTGCCTTGACTAGCGGAAGAAGCTCCTACAATGAGCAGTTCTTC.

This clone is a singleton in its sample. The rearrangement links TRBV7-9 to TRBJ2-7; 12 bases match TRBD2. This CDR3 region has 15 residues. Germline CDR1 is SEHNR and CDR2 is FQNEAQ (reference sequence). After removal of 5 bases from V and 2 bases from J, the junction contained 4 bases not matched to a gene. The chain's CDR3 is CASSPTSGRAYEQYF. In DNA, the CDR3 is TGTGCCAGCAGCCCGACTAGCGGGAGAGCCTACGAGCAGTACTTC.

The CDR3, as DNA: TGTGCCTGGAGTGTGACTAGCGGGGGAGAGACCCAGTACTTC. It specifies CAWSVTSGGETQYF. The V and J genes are TRBV30 and TRBJ2-5; TRBD2 aligns across 12 bases. V shed 0 bases and J 4 bases; nucleotides not matched to a gene: 0. Germline CDR1 and CDR2: GTSNPN and SVGIG (reference sequence). The CDR3 consists of 14 residues.

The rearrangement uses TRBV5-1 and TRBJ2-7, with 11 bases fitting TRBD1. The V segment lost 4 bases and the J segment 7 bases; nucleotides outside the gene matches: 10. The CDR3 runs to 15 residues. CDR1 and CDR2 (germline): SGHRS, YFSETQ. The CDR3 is CASSPRDRGEKEQYF. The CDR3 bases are TGCGCCAGCAGCCCTAGGGACAGGGGGGAAAAGGAGCAGTACTTC.